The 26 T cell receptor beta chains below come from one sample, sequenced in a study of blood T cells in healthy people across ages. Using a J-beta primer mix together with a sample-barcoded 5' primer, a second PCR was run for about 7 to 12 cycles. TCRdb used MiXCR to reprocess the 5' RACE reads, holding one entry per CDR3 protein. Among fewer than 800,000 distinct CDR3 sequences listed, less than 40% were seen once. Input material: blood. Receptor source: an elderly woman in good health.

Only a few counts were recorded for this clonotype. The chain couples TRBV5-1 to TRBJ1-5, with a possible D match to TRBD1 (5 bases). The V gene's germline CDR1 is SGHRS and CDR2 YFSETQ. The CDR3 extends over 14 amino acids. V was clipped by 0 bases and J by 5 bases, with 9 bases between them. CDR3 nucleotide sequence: TGCGCCAGCAGCTTGGAGGGGTTAGATCAGCCCCAGCATTTT. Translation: CASSLEGLDQPQHF.

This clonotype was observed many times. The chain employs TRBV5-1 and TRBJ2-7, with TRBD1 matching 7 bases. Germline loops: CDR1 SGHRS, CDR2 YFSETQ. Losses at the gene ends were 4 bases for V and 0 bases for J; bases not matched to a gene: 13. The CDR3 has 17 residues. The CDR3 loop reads CASSPFVSGTDSYEQYF. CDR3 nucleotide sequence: TGCGCCAGCAGCCCCTTTGTCTCCGGGACAGACTCCTACGAGCAGTACTTC.

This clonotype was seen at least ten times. CDR3 nucleotide sequence: TGTGCCAGCAGCTTTTCAGGGGACTATGGCTACACCTTC. This sequence encodes CASSFSGDYGYTF. The V call is TRBV5-5, the J call TRBJ1-2; maybe TRBD1 (6 bases). The CDR3 totals 13 residues. In germline, CDR1 is SGHKS, CDR2 YYEKEE (reference sequence). Trimming cost V 2 bases and J 3 bases, with 8 bases left between them.

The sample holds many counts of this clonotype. This CDR3 reads CASSPRTGQGGEQYF. CDR3 coding DNA: TGTGCCAGCTCACCCCGGACCGGACAGGGCGGGGAGCAGTACTTC. The chain is built from TRBV18 and TRBJ2-5; 8 bases fit TRBD1. CDR1 is KGHSH, CDR2 LQKENI, per germline. The CDR3 contains 15 residues. Losses at the gene ends were 3 bases for V and 11 bases for J; bases not matched to a gene: 14.

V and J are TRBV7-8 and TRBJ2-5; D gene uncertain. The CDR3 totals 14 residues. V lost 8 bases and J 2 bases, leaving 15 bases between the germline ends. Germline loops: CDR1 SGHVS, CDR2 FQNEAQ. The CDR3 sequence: CASVGWAEQETQYF. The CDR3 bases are TGTGCCAGCGTCGGGTGGGCGGAGCAAGAGACCCAGTACTTC.

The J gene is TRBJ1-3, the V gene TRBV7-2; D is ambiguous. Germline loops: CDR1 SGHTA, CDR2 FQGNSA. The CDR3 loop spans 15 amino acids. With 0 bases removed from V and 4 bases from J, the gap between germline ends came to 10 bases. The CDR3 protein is CASSLATARGNTIYF. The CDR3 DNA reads TGTGCCAGCAGCTTAGCCACAGCCCGAGGAAACACCATATATTTT.

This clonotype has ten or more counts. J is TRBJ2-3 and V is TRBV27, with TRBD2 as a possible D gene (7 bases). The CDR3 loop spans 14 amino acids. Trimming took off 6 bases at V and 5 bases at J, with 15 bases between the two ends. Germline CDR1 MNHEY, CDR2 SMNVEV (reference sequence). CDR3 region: CASSTGWGGDTQYF. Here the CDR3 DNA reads TGTGCCAGCAGCACAGGGTGGGGGGGAGATACGCAGTATTTT.

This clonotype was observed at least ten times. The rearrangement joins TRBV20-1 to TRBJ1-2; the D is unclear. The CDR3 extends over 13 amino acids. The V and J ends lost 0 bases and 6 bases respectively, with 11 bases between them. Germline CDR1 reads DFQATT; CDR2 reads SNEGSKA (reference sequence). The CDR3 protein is CSARDAGFDGYTF. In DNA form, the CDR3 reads TGCAGTGCTAGAGATGCGGGCTTTGATGGCTACACCTTC.

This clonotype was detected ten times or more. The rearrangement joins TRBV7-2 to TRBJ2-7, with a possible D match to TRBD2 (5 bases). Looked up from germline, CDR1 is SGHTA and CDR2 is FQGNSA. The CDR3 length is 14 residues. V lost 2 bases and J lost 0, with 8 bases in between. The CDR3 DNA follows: TGTGCCAGCAGCTTATACGGGGACTCCTACGAGCAGTACTTC. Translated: CASSLYGDSYEQYF.

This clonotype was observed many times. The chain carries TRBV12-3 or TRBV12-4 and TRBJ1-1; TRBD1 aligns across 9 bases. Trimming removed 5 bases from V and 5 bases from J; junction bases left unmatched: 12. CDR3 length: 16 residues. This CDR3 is CASSHTGTGIVTEAFF. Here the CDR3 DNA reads TGTGCCAGCAGTCATACCGGGACAGGGATCGTGACTGAAGCTTTCTTT.

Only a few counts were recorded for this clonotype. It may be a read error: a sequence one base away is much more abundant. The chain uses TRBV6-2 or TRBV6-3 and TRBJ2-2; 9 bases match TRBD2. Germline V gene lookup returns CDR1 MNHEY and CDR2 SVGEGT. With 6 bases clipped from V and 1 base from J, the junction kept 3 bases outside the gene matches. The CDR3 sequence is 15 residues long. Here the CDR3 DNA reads TGTGCCAGCAGGGGAGCGGGGGGGAACACCGGGGAGCTGTTTTTT. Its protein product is CASRGAGGNTGELFF.

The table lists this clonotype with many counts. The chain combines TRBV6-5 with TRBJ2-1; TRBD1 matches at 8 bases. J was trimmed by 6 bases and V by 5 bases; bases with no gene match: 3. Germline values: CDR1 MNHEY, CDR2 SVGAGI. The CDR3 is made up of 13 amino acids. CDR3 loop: CASSRGTGNEQFF. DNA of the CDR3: TGTGCCAGCAGTCGGGGGACAGGCAATGAGCAGTTCTTC.

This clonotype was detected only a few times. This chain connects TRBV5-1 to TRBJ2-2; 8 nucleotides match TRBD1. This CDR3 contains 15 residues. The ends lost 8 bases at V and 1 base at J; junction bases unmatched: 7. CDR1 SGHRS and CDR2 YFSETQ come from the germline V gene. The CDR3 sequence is CASKTGQVNTGELFF. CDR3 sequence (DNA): TGCGCCAGTAAAACGGGACAGGTGAACACCGGGGAGCTGTTTTTT.

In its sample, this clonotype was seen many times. The CDR3 region is CASSYSFGTGDEQYF. CDR3 coding DNA: TGTGCCAGCAGTTACTCTTTTGGGACAGGGGACGAGCAGTACTTC. The rearrangement uses TRBV6-5 and TRBJ2-7; TRBD1 aligns across 10 bases. Germline assignment: CDR1 MNHEY and CDR2 SVGAGI. V lost 0 bases and J lost 5; bases outside the gene matches: 4. The CDR3 has 15 amino acids.

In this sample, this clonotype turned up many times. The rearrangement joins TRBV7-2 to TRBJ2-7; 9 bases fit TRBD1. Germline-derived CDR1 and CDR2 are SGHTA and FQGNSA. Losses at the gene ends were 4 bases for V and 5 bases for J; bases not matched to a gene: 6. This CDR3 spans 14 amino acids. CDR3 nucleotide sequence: TGTGCCAGCAGCTACACCGGGACAGGGAACGAGCAGTACTTC. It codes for CASSYTGTGNEQYF.

The CDR3 sequence: CSALGQGGDTGELFF. In nucleotides, the CDR3 is TGCAGTGCTCTAGGACAGGGGGGGGACACCGGGGAGCTGTTTTTT. The chain combines TRBV20-1 with TRBJ2-2, with 10 positions matching TRBD1. V dropped 5 bases and J dropped 3; count of bases not matched to a gene: 6. The CDR3 is made up of 15 amino acids. CDR1 DFQATT and CDR2 SNEGSKA come from the germline V gene (reference sequence).

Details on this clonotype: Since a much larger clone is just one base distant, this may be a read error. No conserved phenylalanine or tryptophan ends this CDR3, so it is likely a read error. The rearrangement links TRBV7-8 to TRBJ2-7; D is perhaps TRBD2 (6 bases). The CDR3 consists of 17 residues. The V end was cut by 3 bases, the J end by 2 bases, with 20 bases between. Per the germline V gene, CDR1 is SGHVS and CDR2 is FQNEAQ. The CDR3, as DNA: TGTGCCAGCAGCTTGGCTACACCAGGGAGGAAAGCCTACGAGCAGTACCTC. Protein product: CASSLATPGRKAYEQYL.

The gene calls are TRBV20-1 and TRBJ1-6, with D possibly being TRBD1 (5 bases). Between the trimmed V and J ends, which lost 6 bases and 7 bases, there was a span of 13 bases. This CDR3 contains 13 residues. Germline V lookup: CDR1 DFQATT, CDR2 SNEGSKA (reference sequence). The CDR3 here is CSARSGENSPLHF. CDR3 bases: TGCAGTGCCCGGTCGGGGGAAAATTCACCCCTCCACTTT.

The CDR3 spells CASSLIPNGELFF. The CDR3 DNA is TGTGCCAGCAGCTTAATTCCGAACGGGGAGCTGTTTTTT. The chain is built from TRBV7-3 and TRBJ2-2, with D unclear. Germline V CDR1 and CDR2: SGHTA, FQGTGA. This CDR3 is built from 13 residues. V was pared by 1 base and J by 7 bases, with 7 bases between.

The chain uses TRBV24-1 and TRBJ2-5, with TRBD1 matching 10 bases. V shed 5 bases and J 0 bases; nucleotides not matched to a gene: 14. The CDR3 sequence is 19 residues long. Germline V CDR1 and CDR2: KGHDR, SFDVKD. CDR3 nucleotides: TGTGCCACCAGTGCTGAACCGGGGACAGGGGACCCGTACCAAGAGACCCAGTACTTC. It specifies CATSAEPGTGDPYQETQYF.

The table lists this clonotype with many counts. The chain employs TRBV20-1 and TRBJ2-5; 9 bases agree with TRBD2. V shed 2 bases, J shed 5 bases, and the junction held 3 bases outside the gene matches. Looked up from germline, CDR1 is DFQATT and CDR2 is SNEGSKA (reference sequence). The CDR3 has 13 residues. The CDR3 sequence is CSARSGGKETQYF. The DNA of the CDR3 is TGCAGTGCTAGAAGCGGGGGGAAGGAGACCCAGTACTTC.

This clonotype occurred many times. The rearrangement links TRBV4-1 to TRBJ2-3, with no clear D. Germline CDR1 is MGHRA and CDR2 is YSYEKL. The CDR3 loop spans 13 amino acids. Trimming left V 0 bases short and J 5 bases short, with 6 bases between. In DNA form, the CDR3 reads TGCGCCAGCAGCCAAGAGTTAAGAGATACGCAGTATTTT. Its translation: CASSQELRDTQYF.

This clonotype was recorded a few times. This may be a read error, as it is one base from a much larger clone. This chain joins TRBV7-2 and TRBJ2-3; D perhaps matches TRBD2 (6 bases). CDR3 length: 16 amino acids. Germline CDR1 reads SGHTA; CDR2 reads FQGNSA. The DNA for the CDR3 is TGTGCCAGCAGCTTAGGAATTAGCGGCAGCACAGATGCGCAGTATTTT. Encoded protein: CASSLGISGSTDAQYF.

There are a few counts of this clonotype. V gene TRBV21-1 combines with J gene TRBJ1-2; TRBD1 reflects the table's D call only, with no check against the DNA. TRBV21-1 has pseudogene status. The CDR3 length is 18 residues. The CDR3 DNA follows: TGTGCCAGCAGCACCAAAGGGCAGGGGGTTCCCAAGAACTATGGCTACACCTTC. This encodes CASSTKGQGVPKNYGYTF.

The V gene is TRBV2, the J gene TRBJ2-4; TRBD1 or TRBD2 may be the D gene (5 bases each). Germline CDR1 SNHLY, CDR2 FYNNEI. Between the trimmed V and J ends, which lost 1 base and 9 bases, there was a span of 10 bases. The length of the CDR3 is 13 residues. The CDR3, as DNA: TGTGCCAGCAGTGAAGGGGTTGGGGGCATTCAGTACTTC. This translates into CASSEGVGGIQYF.

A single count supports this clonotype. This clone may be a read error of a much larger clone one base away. Here the CDR3 DNA reads TGTGCCGGCAGTTCTCAGCGGGGGAGGAATGAGCAGTTCTTC. It yields the protein CAGSSQRGRNEQFF. The chain has TRBV25-1 and TRBJ2-1; TRBD2 agrees at 8 bases. From germline, CDR1 is MGHDK and CDR2 SYGVNS. CDR3 length: 14 amino acids.